This T cell receptor beta chain was found in a study of blood T cells in healthy people across ages. Each donor gave around 9.6 milliliters of peripheral blood. Per sample, no less than 5 micrograms of total RNA were extracted. The use of a sample-barcoded 5' primer and a J-beta primer mix characterized a second PCR of roughly 6 to 11 cycles. Each CDR3 protein is one row after TCRdb ran MiXCR on the 5' RACE reads. The sample contains around 1,500,000 distinct CDR3 sequences, roughly 30% of which appear only once. The CDR3 loop spans 15 amino acids. V was clipped by 5 bases and J by 0 bases, with 11 bases between them. The V gene's germline CDR1 is SSHAT and CDR2 FNYEAQ (reference sequence). This clonotype was seen more than once but under ten times. Its antigen is undetermined. Whole-study results and caveats: Since the PBMCs were unsorted, naive and antigen-experienced cells could not be conclusively compared.

The chain has TRBV7-7 and TRBJ2-1; D unresolved. The clonotype was recovered from a woman aged 25 to 39 in good health. The sequenced sample consisted of blood. CDR3 in amino acids: CASSAVESSYNEQFF. Written as DNA, the CDR3 is TGTGCCAGCAGCGCCGTTGAAAGCTCCTACAATGAGCAGTTCTTC. The entire variable domain, with the rest obtained from reference TRBV7-7 and TRBJ2-1, is as follows: GAGVSQSPRYKVTKRGQDVTLRCDPISSHATLYWYQQALGQGPEFLTYFNYEAQPDKSGLPSDRFSAERPEGSISTLTIQRTEQRDSAMYRCASSAVESSYNEQFFGPGTRLTVL.